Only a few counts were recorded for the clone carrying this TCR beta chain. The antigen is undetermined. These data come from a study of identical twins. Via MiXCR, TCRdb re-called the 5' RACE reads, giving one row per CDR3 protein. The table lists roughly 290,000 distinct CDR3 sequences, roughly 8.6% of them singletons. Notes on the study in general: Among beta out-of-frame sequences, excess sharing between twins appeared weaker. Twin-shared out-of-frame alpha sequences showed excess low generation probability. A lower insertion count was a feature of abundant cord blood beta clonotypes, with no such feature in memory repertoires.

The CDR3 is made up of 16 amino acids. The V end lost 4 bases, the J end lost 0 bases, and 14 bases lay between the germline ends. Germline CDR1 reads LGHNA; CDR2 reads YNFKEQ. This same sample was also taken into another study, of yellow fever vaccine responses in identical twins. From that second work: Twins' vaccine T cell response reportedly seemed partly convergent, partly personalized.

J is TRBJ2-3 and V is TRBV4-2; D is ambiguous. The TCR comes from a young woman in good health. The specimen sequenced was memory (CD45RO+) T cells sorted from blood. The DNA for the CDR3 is TGTGCCAGCAGCCTCAACCCAGTGACTAGCACAGATACGCAGTATTTT. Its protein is CASSLNPVTSTDTQYF.